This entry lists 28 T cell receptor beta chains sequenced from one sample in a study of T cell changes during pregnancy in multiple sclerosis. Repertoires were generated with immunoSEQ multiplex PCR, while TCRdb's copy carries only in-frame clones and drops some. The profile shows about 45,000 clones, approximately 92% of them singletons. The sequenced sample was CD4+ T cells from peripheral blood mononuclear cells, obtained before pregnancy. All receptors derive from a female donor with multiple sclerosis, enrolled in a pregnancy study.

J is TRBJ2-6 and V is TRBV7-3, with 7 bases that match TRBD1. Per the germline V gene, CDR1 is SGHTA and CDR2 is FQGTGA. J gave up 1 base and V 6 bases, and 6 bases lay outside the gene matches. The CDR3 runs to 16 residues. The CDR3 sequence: CASSLSGGSGANVLTF. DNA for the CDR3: TGTGCCAGCAGTTTATCAGGGGGATCTGGGGCCAACGTCCTGACTTTC.

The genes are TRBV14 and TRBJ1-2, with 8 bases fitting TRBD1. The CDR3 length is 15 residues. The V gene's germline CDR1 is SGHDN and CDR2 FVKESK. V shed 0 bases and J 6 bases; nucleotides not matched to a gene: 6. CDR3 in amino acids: CASSQDGRGPDGYTF. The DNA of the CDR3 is TGTGCCAGCAGCCAAGATGGCAGGGGGCCGGATGGCTACACCTTC.

The CDR3 bases are TGTGCCAGCAGCCTCCAGACGTGGAGCTCTGGAAACACCATATATTTT. This sequence encodes CASSLQTWSSGNTIYF. The chain recombines TRBV14 with TRBJ1-3; unclear D gene. The CDR3 runs to 16 residues. V lost 4 bases, J lost 0 bases, and 13 bases lay in between. Germline CDR1 reads SGHDN; CDR2 reads FVKESK.

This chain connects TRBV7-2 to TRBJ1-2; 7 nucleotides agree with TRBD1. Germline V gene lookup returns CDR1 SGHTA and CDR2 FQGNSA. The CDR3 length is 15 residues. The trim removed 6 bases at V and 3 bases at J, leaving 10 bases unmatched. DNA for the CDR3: TGTGCCAGCAGGCCGAACGTACAGGGGTACTATGGCTACACCTTC. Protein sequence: CASRPNVQGYYGYTF.

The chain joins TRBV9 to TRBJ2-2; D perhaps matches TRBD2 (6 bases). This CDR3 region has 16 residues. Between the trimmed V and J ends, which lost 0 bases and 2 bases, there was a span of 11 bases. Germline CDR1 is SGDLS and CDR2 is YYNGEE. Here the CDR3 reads CASSVGGGTNTGELFF. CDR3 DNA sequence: TGTGCCAGCAGCGTAGGTGGGGGGACCAACACCGGGGAGCTGTTTTTT.

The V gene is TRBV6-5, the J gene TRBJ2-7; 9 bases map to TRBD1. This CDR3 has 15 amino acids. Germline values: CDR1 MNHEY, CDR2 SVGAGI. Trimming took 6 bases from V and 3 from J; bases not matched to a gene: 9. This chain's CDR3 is CASRAPGQGLYEQYF. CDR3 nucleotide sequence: TGTGCCAGCAGAGCACCGGGACAGGGACTCTACGAGCAGTACTTC.

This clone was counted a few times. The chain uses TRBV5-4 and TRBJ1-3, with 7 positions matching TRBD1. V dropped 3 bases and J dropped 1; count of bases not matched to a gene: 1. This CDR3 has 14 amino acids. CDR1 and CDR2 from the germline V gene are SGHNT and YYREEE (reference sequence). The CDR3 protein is CASSSQGSGNTIYF. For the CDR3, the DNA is TGTGCCAGCAGCTCACAGGGGTCTGGAAACACCATATATTTT.

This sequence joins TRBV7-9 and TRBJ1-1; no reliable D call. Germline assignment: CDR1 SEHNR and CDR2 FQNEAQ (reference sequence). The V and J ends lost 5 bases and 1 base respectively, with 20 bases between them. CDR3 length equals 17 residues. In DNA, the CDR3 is TGTGCCAGCAGCCCTAGATATCTAACAGAGGGGAACACTGAAGCTTTCTTT. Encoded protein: CASSPRYLTEGNTEAFF.

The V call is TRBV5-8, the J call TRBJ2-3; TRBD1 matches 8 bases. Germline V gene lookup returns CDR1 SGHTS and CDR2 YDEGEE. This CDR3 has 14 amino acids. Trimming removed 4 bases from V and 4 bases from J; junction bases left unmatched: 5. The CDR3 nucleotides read TGTGCCAGCAGCCCAGACAGGGGAGCAGATACGCAGTATTTT. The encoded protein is CASSPDRGADTQYF.

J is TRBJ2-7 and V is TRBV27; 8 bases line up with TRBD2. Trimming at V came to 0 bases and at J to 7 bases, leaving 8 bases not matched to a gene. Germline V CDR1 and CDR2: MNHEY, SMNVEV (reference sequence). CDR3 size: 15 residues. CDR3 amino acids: CASSLSWLAGGEQYF. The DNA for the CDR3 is TGTGCCAGCAGTTTATCATGGCTAGCGGGTGGGGAGCAGTACTTC.

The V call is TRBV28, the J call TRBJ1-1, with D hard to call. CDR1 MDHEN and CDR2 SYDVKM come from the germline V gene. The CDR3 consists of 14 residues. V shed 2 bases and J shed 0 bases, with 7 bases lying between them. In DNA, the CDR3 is TGTGCCAGCAGTTTAGAGATTATGAACACTGAAGCTTTCTTT. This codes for CASSLEIMNTEAFF.

DNA for the CDR3: TGCAGCGTTCAGGACAGGGGGCCGAACTACGAGCAGTACTTC. Its translation: CSVQDRGPNYEQYF. V usage is TRBV29-1 and J usage is TRBJ2-7; 11 bases match TRBD1. The V segment lost 5 bases and the J segment 3 bases; nucleotides outside the gene matches: 6. CDR3 length equals 14 residues. Germline V gene sequence: CDR1 SQVTM, CDR2 ANQGSEA.

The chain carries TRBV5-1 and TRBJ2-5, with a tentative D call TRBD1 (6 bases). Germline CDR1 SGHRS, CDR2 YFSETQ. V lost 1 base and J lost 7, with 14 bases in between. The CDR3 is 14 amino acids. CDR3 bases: TGCGCCAGCAGCTTGTATCCAGGGGCCCTGACCCAGTACTTC. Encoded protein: CASSLYPGALTQYF.

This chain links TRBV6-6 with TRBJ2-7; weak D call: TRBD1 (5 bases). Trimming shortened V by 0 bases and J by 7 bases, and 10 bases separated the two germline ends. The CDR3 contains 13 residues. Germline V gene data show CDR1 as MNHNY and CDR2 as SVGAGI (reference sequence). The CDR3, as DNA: TGTGCCAGCAGTTACTCGGCAGGGTGGGAGCAGTACTTC. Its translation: CASSYSAGWEQYF.

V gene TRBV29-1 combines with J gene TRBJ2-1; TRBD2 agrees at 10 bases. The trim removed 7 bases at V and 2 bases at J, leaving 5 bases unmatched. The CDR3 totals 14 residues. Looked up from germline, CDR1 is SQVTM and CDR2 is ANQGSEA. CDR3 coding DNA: TGCAGCGCCCTAGCGGGAGTTCCCTACAATGAGCAGTTCTTC. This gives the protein CSALAGVPYNEQFF.

CDR3: CASSSREVTSSYEQYF. In nucleotides, the CDR3 is TGCGCCAGCAGCTCCCGGGAGGTGACTAGCTCCTACGAGCAGTACTTC. J is TRBJ2-7 and V is TRBV5-1; 7 positions agree with TRBD2. CDR1 and CDR2 from the germline V gene are SGHRS and YFSETQ. J was trimmed by 0 bases and V by 3 bases; bases with no gene match: 9. The length of the CDR3 is 16 residues.

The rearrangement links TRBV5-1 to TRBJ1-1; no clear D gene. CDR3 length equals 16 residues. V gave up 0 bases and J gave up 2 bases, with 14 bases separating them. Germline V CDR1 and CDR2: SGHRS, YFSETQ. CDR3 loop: CASSLEGRMSNTEAFF. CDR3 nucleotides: TGCGCCAGCAGCTTGGAAGGCAGGATGAGTAACACTGAAGCTTTCTTT.

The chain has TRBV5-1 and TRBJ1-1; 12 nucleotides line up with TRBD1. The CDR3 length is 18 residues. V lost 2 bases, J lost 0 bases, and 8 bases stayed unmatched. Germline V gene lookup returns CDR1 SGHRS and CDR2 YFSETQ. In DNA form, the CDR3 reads TGCGCCAGCAGCTTATTCCCGGGACAGGGGGCTATGAACACTGAAGCTTTCTTT. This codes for CASSLFPGQGAMNTEAFF.

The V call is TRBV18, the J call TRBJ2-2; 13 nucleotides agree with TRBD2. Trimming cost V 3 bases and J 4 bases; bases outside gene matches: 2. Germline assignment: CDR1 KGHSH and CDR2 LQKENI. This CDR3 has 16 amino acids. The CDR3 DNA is TGTGCCAGCTCACCCCGACTAGCGGGAGGCACCGGGGAGCTGTTTTTT. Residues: CASSPRLAGGTGELFF.

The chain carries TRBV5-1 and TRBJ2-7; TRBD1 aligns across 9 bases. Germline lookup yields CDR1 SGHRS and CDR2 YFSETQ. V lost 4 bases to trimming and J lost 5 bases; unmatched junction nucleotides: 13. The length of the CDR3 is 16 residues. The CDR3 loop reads CASSILPGQGGDEQYF. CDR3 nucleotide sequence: TGCGCCAGCAGCATCCTTCCGGGACAGGGAGGAGACGAGCAGTACTTC.

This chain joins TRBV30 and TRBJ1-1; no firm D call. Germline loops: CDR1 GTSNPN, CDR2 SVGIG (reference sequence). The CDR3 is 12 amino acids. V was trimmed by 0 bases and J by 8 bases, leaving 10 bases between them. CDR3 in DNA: TGTGCCTGGAGTGTACAAAGCGGGGAAGCTTTCTTT. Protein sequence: CAWSVQSGEAFF.

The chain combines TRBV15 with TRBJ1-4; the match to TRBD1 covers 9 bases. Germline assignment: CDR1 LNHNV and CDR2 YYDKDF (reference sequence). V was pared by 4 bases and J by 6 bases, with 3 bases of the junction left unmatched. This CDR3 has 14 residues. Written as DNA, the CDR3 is TGTGCCACCAGCACCGGACAGGGGTATGAAAAACTGTTTTTT. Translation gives CATSTGQGYEKLFF.

CDR3 region: CASSRTPRGEQYF. CDR3 nucleotides: TGTGCCAGCAGTCGGACCCCCCGGGGCGAGCAGTACTTC. This chain uses TRBV27 with TRBJ2-7; possible D gene TRBD2, 5 bases. Germline V gene sequence: CDR1 MNHEY, CDR2 SMNVEV (reference sequence). The CDR3 has 13 residues. Trimming stripped 5 bases from V and 6 bases from J, with 14 bases between.

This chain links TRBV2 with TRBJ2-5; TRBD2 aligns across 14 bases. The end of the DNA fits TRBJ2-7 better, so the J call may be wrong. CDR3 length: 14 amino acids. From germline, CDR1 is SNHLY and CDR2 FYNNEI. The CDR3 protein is CASRGTSGGYEQYF. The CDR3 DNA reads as TGTGCCAGCAGGGGGACTAGCGGGGGCTACGAGCAGTACTTC.

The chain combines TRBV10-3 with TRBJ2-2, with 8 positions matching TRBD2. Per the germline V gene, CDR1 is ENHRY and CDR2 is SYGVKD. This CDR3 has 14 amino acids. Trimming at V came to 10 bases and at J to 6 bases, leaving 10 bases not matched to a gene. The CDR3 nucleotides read TGTGCCACGCGCGGGACTAGTGTGTCCGGGGAGCTGTTTTTT. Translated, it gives CATRGTSVSGELFF.

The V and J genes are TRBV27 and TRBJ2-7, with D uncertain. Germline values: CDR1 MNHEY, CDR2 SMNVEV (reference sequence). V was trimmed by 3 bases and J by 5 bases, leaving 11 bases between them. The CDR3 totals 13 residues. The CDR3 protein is CASSFSRRDEQYF. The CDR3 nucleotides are TGTGCCAGCAGTTTCTCCCGTCGGGACGAGCAGTACTTC.

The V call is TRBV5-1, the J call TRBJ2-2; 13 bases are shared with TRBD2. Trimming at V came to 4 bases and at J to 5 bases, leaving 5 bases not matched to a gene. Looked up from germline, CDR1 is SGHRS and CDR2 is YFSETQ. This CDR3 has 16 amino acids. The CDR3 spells CASSRGLAGETGELFF. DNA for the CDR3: TGCGCCAGCAGCCGCGGACTAGCGGGAGAAACCGGGGAGCTGTTTTTT.

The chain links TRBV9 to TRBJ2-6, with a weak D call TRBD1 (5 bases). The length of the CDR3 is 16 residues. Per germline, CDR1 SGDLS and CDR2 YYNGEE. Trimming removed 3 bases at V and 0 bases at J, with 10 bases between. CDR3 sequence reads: CASSAGHSSGANVLTF. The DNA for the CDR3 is TGTGCCAGCAGCGCAGGGCATAGCTCTGGGGCCAACGTCCTGACTTTC.